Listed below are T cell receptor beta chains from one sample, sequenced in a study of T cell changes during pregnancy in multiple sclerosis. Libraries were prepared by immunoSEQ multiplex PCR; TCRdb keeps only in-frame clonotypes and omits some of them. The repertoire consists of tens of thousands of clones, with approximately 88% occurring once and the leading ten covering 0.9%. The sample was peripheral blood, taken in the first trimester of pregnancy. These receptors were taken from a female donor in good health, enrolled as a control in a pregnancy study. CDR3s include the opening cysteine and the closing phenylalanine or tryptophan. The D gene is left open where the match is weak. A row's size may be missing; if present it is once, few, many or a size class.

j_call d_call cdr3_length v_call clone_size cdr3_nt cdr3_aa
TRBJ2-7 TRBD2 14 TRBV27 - TGTGCCAGCAGTTTTGGCGGGGGGTCCTACGAGCAGTACTTC CASSFGGGSYEQYF
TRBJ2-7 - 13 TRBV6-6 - TGTGCCAGCAGTTACGCGTCAGGTTACGAGCAGTACTTC CASSYASGYEQYF
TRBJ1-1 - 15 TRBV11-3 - TGTGCCAGCAGCTTAGAGGCAGGGGTGAACACTGAAGCTTTCTTT CASSLEAGVNTEAFF
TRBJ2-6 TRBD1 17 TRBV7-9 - TGTGCCAGCAGCTTGCGGACAGGGGGCGCCGGGGCCAACGTCCTGACTTTC CASSLRTGGAGANVLTF
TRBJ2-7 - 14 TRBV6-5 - TGTGCCAGCAGCCGCGACAGCTGGCGGTACGAGCAGTACTTC CASSRDSWRYEQYF
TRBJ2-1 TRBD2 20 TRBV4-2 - TGTGCCAGCAGCCAAGTGGTTGGACTAGCGGGGAATAGGTCCTACAATGAGCAGTTCTTC CASSQVVGLAGNRSYNEQFF
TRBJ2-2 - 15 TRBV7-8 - TGTGCCAGCAGCTCCCCCATGGAGGGCCAGCGGGAGCTGTTTTTT CASSSPMEGQRELFF
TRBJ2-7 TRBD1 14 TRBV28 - TGTGCCAGCAGTTTATCAGGGGGTTCTAACGAGCAGTACTTC CASSLSGGSNEQYF
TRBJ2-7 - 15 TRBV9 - TGTGCCAGCAGCGTAGGGCCTAGCGTCACCTACGAGCAGTACTTC CASSVGPSVTYEQYF
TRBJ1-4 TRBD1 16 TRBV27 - TGTGCCAGCAGGCCTCTAGGGGGCCGGACTTATGAAAAACTGTTTTTT CASRPLGGRTYEKLFF
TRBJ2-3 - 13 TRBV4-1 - TGCGCCATTGGGCCGGTTAGCACAGATACGCAGTATTTT CAIGPVSTDTQYF
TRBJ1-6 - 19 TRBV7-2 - TGTGCCAGCAGCTTAACAGGGCTCGGCCGGAACTCCTATAATTCACCCCTCCACTTT CASSLTGLGRNSYNSPLHF
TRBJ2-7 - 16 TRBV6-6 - TGTGCCAGCAGTTTTCCCCCTACTGACACGTCCTACGAGCAGTACTTC CASSFPPTDTSYEQYF
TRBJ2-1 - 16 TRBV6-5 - TGTGCCAGCAGTTACTGGGGGGAGCACCACTCCAATGAGCAGTTCTTC CASSYWGEHHSNEQFF
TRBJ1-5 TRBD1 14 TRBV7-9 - TGTGCCAGCAGCCTGGGACAGACTTATCAGCCCCAGCATTTT CASSLGQTYQPQHF
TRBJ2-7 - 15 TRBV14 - TGTGCCAGCAGCCAACAGCCACAGGGCCCCTACGAGCAGTACTTC CASSQQPQGPYEQYF
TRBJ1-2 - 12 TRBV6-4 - TGTGCCAGCAGTGAACAAAACTATGGCTACACCTTC CASSEQNYGYTF
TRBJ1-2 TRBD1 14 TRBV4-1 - TGCGCCAGCAGCCAGAGACAGGGAAACGGCGGCTACACCTTC CASSQRQGNGGYTF
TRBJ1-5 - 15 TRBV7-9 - TGTGCCAGCAGCTTAGGGGAGACTAGCAATCAGCCCCAGCATTTT CASSLGETSNQPQHF
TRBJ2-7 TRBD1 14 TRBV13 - TGTGCCAGCACCCGACAGGGGGTCTCCTACGAGCAGTACTTC CASTRQGVSYEQYF
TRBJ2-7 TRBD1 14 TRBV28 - TGTGCCAGCAGTAATCCGGGACAGGTCTACGAGCAGTACTTC CASSNPGQVYEQYF
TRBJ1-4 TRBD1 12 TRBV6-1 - TGTGCCAGCAGTGGACAGGGAGATTTGCTGTTTTTT CASSGQGDLLFF
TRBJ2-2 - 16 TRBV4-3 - TGCGCCAGCAGCCGCATTAGAGGCGGCGGGACCGGGGAGCTGTTTTTT CASSRIRGGGTGELFF
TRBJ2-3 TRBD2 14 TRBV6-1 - TGTGCCAGCAGCCCGGGACTAGAGATGGATACGCAGTATTTT CASSPGLEMDTQYF
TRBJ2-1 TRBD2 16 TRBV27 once TGTGCCAGCAGTTCGACTAGCGGGGGGGCGGATAATGAGCAGTTCTTC CASSSTSGGADNEQFF
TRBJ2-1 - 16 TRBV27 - TGTGCCAGCAGTTTTGGGAGCAGGGGAAGGTACAATGAGCAGTTCTTC CASSFGSRGRYNEQFF
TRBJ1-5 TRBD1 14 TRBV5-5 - TGTGCCAGCAGCCTTGGACAGGGCGGTCAGCCCCAGCATTTT CASSLGQGGQPQHF
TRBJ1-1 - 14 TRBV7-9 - TGTGCCAGCAGCTTAATAGAGCCGAACACTGAAGCTTTCTTT CASSLIEPNTEAFF
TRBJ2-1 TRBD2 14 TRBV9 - TGTGCCAGCAGCCCTAGCGGGATCTACAATGAGCAGTTCTTC CASSPSGIYNEQFF
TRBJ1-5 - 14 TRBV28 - TGTGCCAGCAGGGACCGACAGGGCAATCAGCCCCAGCATTTT CASRDRQGNQPQHF
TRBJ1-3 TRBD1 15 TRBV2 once TGTGCCAGCCGGGACAGGGGCTTGTACGGAAACACCATATATTTT CASRDRGLYGNTIYF